This T cell receptor (beta chain) is drawn from a study of blood T cell repertoires in COVID-19. CDR1 and CDR2 (germline): MGHRA, YSYEKL. The CDR3 sequence is 15 residues long. Trimming removed 4 bases from V and 1 base from J, with 11 bases in between. Authors' processing steps: Researchers report that nucleated cell counts were estimated from reference gene primer amplification. Repertoires were generated with immunoSEQ multiplex PCR, while TCRdb's copy carries only in-frame clones and drops some. V, J and clone size are taken as reported in that table, and D and trimming were inferred from the DNA itself. The sample lists roughly 280,000 clones, over 75% occurring once.

The chain links TRBV4-1 to TRBJ1-3; D is undetermined. The sequence came from a woman between 70 and 85 years old with acute or convalescent COVID-19. The sequencing input was peripheral blood. The CDR3 reads CASSRGYLSGNTIYF. The CDR3 DNA reads TGCGCCAGCAGCCGCGGCTATTTGTCTGGAAACACCATATATTTT.